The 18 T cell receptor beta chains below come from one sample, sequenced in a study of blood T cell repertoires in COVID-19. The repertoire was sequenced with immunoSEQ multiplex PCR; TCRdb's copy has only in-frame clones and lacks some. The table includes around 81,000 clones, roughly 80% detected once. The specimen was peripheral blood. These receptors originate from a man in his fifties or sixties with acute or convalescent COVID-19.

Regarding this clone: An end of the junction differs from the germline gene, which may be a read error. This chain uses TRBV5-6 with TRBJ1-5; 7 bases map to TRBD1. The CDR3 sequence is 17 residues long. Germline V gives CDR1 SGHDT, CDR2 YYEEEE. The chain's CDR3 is CTSSRLGQTDSNQPQHF. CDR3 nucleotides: TGTACCAGCAGCAGATTGGGACAGACGGATAGCAATCAGCCCCAGCATTTT.

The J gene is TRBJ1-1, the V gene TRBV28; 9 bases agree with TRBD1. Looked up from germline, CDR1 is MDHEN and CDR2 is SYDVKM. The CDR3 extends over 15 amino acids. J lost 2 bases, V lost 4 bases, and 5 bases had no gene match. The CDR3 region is CASSSTGGGNTEAFF. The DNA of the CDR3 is TGTGCCAGCAGTTCGACAGGGGGGGGAAACACTGAAGCTTTCTTT.

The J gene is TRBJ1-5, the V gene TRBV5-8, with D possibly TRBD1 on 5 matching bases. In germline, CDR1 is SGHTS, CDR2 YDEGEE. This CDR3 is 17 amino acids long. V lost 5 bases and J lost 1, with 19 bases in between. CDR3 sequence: CASRHTDRVGSNQPQHF. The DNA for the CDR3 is TGTGCCAGCAGACACACCGACAGAGTGGGCAGCAATCAGCCCCAGCATTTT. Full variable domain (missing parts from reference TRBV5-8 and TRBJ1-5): EAGVTQSPTHLIKTRGQQATLRCSPISGHTSVYWYQQALGLGLQFLLWYDEGEERNRGNFPPRFSGRQFPNYSSELNVNALELEDSALYLCASRHTDRVGSNQPQHFGDGTRLSIL.

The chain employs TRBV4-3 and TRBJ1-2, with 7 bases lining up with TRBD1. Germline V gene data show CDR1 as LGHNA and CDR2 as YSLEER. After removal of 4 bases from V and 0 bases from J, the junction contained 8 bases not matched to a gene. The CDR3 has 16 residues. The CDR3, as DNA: TGCGCCAGCAGCCTTGGGACAGCTACTACTAACTATGGCTACACCTTC. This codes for CASSLGTATTNYGYTF.

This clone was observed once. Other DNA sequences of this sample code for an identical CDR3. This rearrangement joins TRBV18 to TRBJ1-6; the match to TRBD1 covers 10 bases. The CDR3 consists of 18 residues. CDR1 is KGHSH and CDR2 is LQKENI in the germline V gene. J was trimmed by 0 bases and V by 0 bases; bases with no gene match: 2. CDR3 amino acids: CASSPPGQGSSYNSPLHF. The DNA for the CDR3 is TGTGCCAGCTCACCACCGGGACAGGGGAGCTCCTATAATTCACCCCTCCACTTT.

This CDR3 reads CSVQGGESYGYTF. CDR3 DNA sequence: TGCAGCGTTCAGGGCGGGGAGAGCTATGGCTACACCTTC. The rearrangement links TRBV29-1 to TRBJ1-2; TRBD1 might be the D (5 bases). V shed 5 bases and J shed 4 bases, with 14 bases lying between them. CDR1 is SQVTM, CDR2 ANQGSEA, per germline. CDR3 length equals 13 residues.

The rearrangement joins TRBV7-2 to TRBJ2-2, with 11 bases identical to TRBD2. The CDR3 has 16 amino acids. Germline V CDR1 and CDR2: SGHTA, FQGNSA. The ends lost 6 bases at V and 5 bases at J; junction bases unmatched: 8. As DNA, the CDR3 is TGTGCCAGCAGGCCTACTAGCGGGAGCGGGACCGGGGAGCTGTTTTTT. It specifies CASRPTSGSGTGELFF.

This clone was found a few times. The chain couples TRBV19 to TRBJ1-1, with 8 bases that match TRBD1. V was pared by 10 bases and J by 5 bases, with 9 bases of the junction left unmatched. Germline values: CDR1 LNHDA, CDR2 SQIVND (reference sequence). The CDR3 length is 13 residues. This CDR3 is CATQDRVGTEAFF. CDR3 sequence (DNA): TGTGCCACCCAGGACAGGGTGGGTACTGAAGCTTTCTTT.

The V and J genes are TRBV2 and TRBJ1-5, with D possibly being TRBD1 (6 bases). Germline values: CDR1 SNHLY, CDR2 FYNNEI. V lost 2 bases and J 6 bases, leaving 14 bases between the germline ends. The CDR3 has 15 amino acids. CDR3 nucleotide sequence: TGTGCCAGCAGTGAATCGAACAGGGCGGGTCAGCCCCAGCATTTT. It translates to CASSESNRAGQPQHF.

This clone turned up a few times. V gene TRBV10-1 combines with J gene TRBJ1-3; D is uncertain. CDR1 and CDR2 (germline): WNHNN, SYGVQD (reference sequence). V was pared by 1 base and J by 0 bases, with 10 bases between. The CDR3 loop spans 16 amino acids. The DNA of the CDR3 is TGCGCCAGCAGTGAGTGGCGGCAGAGCTCTGGAAACACCATATATTTT. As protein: CASSEWRQSSGNTIYF.

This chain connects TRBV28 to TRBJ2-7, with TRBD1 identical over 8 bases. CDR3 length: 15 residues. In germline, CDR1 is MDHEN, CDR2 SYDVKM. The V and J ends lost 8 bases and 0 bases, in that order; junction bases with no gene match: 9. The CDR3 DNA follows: TGTGCCAGCCGAACCGGGACAGGTACCTCCTACGAGCAGTACTTC. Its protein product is CASRTGTGTSYEQYF.

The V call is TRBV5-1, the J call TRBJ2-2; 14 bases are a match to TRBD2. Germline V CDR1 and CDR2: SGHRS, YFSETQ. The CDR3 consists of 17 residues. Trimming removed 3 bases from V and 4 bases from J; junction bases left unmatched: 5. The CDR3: CASSSGTSGSSTGELFF. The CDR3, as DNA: TGCGCCAGCAGCTCCGGGACTAGCGGGAGCTCCACCGGGGAGCTGTTTTTT.

The DNA of the CDR3 is TGTGCCAGCAGTTTGAGGGCGGGAAAAGATGAGCAGTTCTTC. Its translation: CASSLRAGKDEQFF. The chain couples TRBV28 to TRBJ2-1, with D possibly TRBD2 on 6 matching bases. Germline CDR1 is MDHEN and CDR2 is SYDVKM. V was shortened by 3 bases and J by 8 bases, with 14 bases between the two germline ends. The CDR3 is 14 residues long.

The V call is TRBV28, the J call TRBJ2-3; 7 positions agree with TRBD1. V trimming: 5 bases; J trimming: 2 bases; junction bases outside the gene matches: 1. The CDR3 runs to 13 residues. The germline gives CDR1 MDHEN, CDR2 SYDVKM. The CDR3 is CASSGTATDTQYF. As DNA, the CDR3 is TGTGCCAGCAGTGGGACAGCCACAGATACGCAGTATTTT.

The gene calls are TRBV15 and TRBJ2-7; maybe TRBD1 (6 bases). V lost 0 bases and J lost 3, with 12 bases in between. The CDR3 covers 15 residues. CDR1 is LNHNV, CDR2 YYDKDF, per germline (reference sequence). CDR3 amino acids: CATSRDLGTLYEQYF. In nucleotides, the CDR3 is TGTGCCACCAGCAGAGATCTTGGGACACTCTACGAGCAGTACTTC.

The CDR3 here is CAWSDPRRQGWAPLHF. The CDR3 DNA reads TGTGCCTGGAGTGACCCCCGGAGACAGGGGTGGGCACCCCTCCACTTT. The chain couples TRBV30 to TRBJ1-6; TRBD1 matches at 8 bases. Looked up from germline, CDR1 is GTSNPN and CDR2 is SVGIG (reference sequence). V was pared by 1 base and J by 11 bases, with 13 bases of the junction left unmatched. CDR3 length equals 16 residues.

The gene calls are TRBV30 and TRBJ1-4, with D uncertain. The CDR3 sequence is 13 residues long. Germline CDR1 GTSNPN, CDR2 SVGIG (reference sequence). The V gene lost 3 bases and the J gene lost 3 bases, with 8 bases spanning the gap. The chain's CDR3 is CAWSFGANEKLFF. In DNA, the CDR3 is TGTGCCTGGAGCTTCGGGGCTAATGAAAAACTGTTTTTT.

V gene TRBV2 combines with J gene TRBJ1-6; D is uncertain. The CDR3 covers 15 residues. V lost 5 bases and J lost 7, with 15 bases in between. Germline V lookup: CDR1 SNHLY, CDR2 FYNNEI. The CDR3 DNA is TGTGCCAGCAGTTACCCTTCCCTGACAAATTCACCCCTCCACTTT. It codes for CASSYPSLTNSPLHF.